What follows are 8 T cell receptor beta chains derived from one specimen sequenced in a study of shared clonotypes between healthy human individuals (TCRdb year 2020). Libraries were made using the immunoSEQ multiplex PCR assay. The immuneACCESS repertoire file appears here via TCRdb, limited to in-frame rearrangements. These files lack a portion of the clones; in checked studies, under half of the deficit traces to unresolved V genes, and the cause of the others is not known. Present in this sample are approximately 1,000,000 clones, approximately 80% of which were seen just once. The ten largest account for 0.7% to 0.95% of the sample. Sequenced material: memory CD4+ T cells from PBMCs. Interpreted using the paper, the cell subset or site label stands for: CD45RA-negative fraction. The receptors come from a man between 18 and 35 years old in good health. Some clones in this sample may be carry-over from other donors' samples.

Notes on this clone: The same CDR3 can be traced to other DNA sequences in this sample. J is TRBJ1-1 and V is TRBV28, with D perhaps TRBD1 (5 bases). The CDR3 extends over 11 amino acids. Deletions cut 2 bases from V and 8 bases from J, with 6 bases between. CDR1 is MDHEN, CDR2 SYDVKM, per germline. CDR3 DNA sequence: TGTGCCAGCAGTTTAGAGGGGGAAGCTTTCTTT. It is translated as CASSLEGEAFF.

The chain recombines TRBV7-6 with TRBJ2-3; the D call may be TRBD1 or TRBD2 (5 bases each). The CDR3 contains 15 residues. V lost 5 bases to trimming and J lost 0 bases, with 12 bases between them. Germline loops: CDR1 SGHVS, CDR2 FNYEAQ. This CDR3 is CASSPGGGSTDTQYF. CDR3 DNA: TGTGCCAGCAGCCCCGGTGGGGGTAGCACAGATACGCAGTATTTT.

This CDR3 is CASSLQGAGNEKLFF. CDR3 in DNA: TGCGCCAGCAGCTTACAGGGGGCGGGTAATGAAAAACTGTTTTTT. V usage is TRBV5-1 and J usage is TRBJ1-4, with TRBD1 matching over 9 bases. The CDR3 runs to 15 residues. Germline CDR1 reads SGHRS; CDR2 reads YFSETQ. After removal of 2 bases from V and 4 bases from J, the junction contained 3 bases not matched to a gene.

The chain employs TRBV7-2 and TRBJ2-7, with D unresolved. Germline V gene data show CDR1 as SGHTA and CDR2 as FQGNSA. The length of the CDR3 is 13 residues. The V and J ends lost 5 bases and 3 bases respectively, with 11 bases between them. The CDR3, as DNA: TGTGCCAGCAGCCCCCAACTCTTCTACGAGCAGTACTTC. Residues: CASSPQLFYEQYF.

The chain carries TRBV5-1 and TRBJ2-7; TRBD2 agrees at 8 bases. V lost 3 bases, J lost 3 bases, and 5 bases stayed unmatched. The CDR3 runs to 14 residues. Germline CDR1 is SGHRS and CDR2 is YFSETQ. Written as DNA, the CDR3 is TGCGCCAGCAGCTACCAACTAGCGGACTACGAGCAGTACTTC. This sequence encodes CASSYQLADYEQYF.

J is TRBJ2-5 and V is TRBV28; D possibly corresponds to TRBD1 (7 bases). The ends were cut back, 5 bases at V and 4 bases at J, with 11 bases in the middle. CDR3 length equals 13 residues. Looked up from germline, CDR1 is MDHEN and CDR2 is SYDVKM. The CDR3 DNA is TGTGCCAGCAGTCAGGGGGGATTAGAGACCCAGTACTTC. It is translated as CASSQGGLETQYF.

The chain uses TRBV7-9 and TRBJ1-4; D not resolved. Trimming pared 0 bases from V and 0 bases from J, leaving 11 bases between. CDR1 is SEHNR, CDR2 FQNEAQ, per germline (reference sequence). This CDR3 contains 17 residues. CDR3 loop: CASSLADGHATNEKLFF. Here the CDR3 DNA reads TGTGCCAGCAGCTTAGCCGACGGCCATGCAACTAATGAAAAACTGTTTTTT.

This chain joins TRBV28 and TRBJ1-6, with a tentative D call TRBD1 (5 bases). V was trimmed by 5 bases and J by 8 bases, leaving 28 bases between them. The CDR3 has 19 residues. Germline V lookup: CDR1 MDHEN, CDR2 SYDVKM. CDR3 coding DNA: TGTGCCAGCAGTCCATCTTGGGGATATGGCAGGGACGTTGATTCACCCCTCCACTTT. Encoded protein: CASSPSWGYGRDVDSPLHF.